A selection of T cell receptor beta chains follows, all from one sample in a study of neurological immune-mediated disorders. Each CDR3 protein is one row after TCRdb ran MiXCR on the 5' RACE reads. This table holds 45,000 to 65,000 distinct CDR3 sequences, 4% to 5.5% found once. The sample comprised PBMCs. The origin of the receptors is a man in his fifties or sixties with multiple sclerosis. CDR3s include the opening cysteine and the closing phenylalanine or tryptophan. The order of the fields is clone size, D gene, J gene, V gene, CDR3 length, CDR3 protein, CDR3 DNA. D genes are given only for firm matches. The size of a clone is reported for some rows only, either as once, few or many, or as a class for expanded clones.

>many|.|TRBJ2-3|TRBV6-6|15
CANSRRGPSTDTQYF
TGTGCCAACAGCCGACGGGGACCTAGCACAGATACGCAGTATTTT
>.|.|TRBJ2-5|TRBV29-1|11
CSEGKGETQYF
TGCAGCGAAGGCAAGGGAGAGACCCAGTACTTC
>many|.|TRBJ2-1|TRBV30|13
CAWELEGPNEQFF
TGTGCCTGGGAGTTAGAGGGCCCAAATGAGCAGTTCTTC
>many|TRBD2|TRBJ2-7|TRBV28|16
CASSLGAGRPPYEQYF
TGTGCCAGCAGTTTAGGAGCGGGACGACCACCCTACGAGCAGTACTTC
>many|TRBD2|TRBJ2-1|TRBV24-1|15
CATSLLAGGYNEQFF
TGTGCCACCAGTCTGCTAGCGGGGGGGTACAATGAGCAGTTCTTC
>.|.|TRBJ2-1|TRBV7-2|16
CASSYSQGGARNEQFF
TGTGCCAGCAGCTATTCCCAGGGGGGCGCTCGCAATGAGCAGTTCTTC
>many|TRBD2|TRBJ2-3|TRBV11-2|19
CASSLEAAGGTDQADTQYF
TGTGCCAGCAGCTTAGAAGCAGCGGGAGGGACGGATCAGGCAGATACGCAGTATTTT
>many|TRBD2|TRBJ2-7|TRBV11-2|13
CASGLAGTYEQYF
TGTGCCAGCGGACTAGCGGGGACCTACGAGCAGTACTTC
>many|TRBD1|TRBJ2-3|TRBV28|15
CASESGTGFTDTQYF
TGTGCCAGTGAGTCCGGGACAGGGTTCACAGATACGCAGTATTTT
>many|TRBD2|TRBJ2-1|TRBV4-1|19
CASSRKRRTGTSVYNEQFF
TGCGCCAGCAGCCGAAAAAGACGGACCGGGACTAGCGTGTACAATGAGCAGTTCTTC
>many|TRBD2|TRBJ2-1|TRBV20-1|18
CSARDMLAGKGTGDEQFF
TGCAGTGCTAGAGATATGCTAGCGGGGAAAGGCACAGGGGATGAGCAGTTCTTC
>many|TRBD2|TRBJ2-1|TRBV7-6|18
CASSSRLTSGSFSNEQFF
TGTGCCAGCAGCTCAAGGCTGACTAGCGGGAGTTTTTCCAATGAGCAGTTCTTC
>many|TRBD2|TRBJ2-3|TRBV5-1|15
CASTLWATSADTQYF
TGCGCCAGCACCTTATGGGCTACTAGCGCAGATACGCAGTATTTT
>many|.|TRBJ2-3|TRBV7-6|15
CASSLAIWGTDTQYF
TGTGCCAGCAGCTTAGCCATCTGGGGCACAGATACGCAGTATTTT
>many|.|TRBJ2-2|TRBV28|16
CASLSMGHRNTGELFF
TGTGCCAGCTTGTCTATGGGCCACCGAAACACCGGGGAGCTGTTTTTT
>many|.|TRBJ1-1|TRBV7-3|13
CASSPSIVGEAFF
TGTGCCAGCAGCCCCAGTATTGTAGGTGAAGCTTTCTTT
>many|.|TRBJ1-1|TRBV12-3/TRBV12-4|16
CASTPYWGGGNTEAFF
TGTGCCAGCACCCCGTATTGGGGCGGGGGGAACACTGAAGCTTTCTTT
>many|.|TRBJ2-1|TRBV20-1|12
CSARPTRNEQFF
TGCAGTGCTAGACCAACCCGGAATGAGCAGTTCTTC
>many|.|TRBJ2-6|TRBV5-1|15
CASSFGQTGANVLTF
TGCGCCAGCAGCTTCGGACAGACTGGGGCCAACGTCCTGACTTTC
>many|.|TRBJ2-3|TRBV20-1|14
CSARYRGAVDTQYF
TGCAGTGCTAGATATCGGGGGGCGGTAGATACGCAGTATTTT
>many|TRBD1|TRBJ1-1|TRBV29-1|14
CSVDTGVLDTEAFF
TGCAGCGTCGATACAGGGGTCTTGGACACTGAAGCTTTCTTT
>few|.|TRBJ1-1|TRBV30|13
CAWRSEYRTEAFF
TGTGCCTGGAGGTCTGAATACCGCACTGAAGCTTTCTTT
>many|.|TRBJ2-3|TRBV20-1|15
CSAYPSLGATDTQYF
TGCAGTGCTTACCCTTCCCTGGGGGCCACAGATACGCAGTATTTT